This T cell receptor (beta chain) was captured in a study of T cell repertoires in cytomegalovirus infection (dated by TCRdb to 2018 to 2020). At the level of the whole study: Peptide stimulations targeted recently identified HLA-C-restricted CMV epitopes, whose presentation resists viral immunomodulation, together with well-studied HLA-B-restricted epitopes. Donor HLA type was relevant to the analysis, as public TCR beta signatures indicated carriage of CMV infection together with the matching HLA type. Broad study findings and their caveats: Carriers of CMV infection plus the relevant HLA type were discriminated by the cumulative frequency of public TCR beta family members in the study cohort and in an independent roughly 400-donor cohort. The ex vivo response was dominated by HLA-C-restricted CMV-specific TCR beta clonotypes, and the single most frequent clonotype in two of eight donors was supplied by these HLA-C-restricted clonotypes.

There are many counts of this clonotype. The antigen it binds to is not known. Base qualities are not provided; no much larger clone lies one nucleotide away. This specimen's treatment or condition label, interpreted: in vitro stimulation with specific CMV peptide epitopes to enrich CMV-specific T cells. Deletion took 6 bases off V and 7 bases off J, with a span of 21 bases between the germline ends. In the germline V gene, CDR1 corresponds to ENHRY and CDR2 to SYGVKD. The CDR3 runs 15 residues from the cysteine to the phenylalanine. The read is trimmed to its CDR3 DNA, 45 bases read in frame from base 1. The listed sequencing device is Illumina HiSeq 1500. TCRdb's own reprocessing of the public reads used fastp at Q25 and MiXCR and kept productive beta chains. Under each unique CDR3 protein, matching rows form one entry showing the most common genes and DNA. This sample comprises fewer than 900,000 distinct CDR3 sequences, about 28% of them detected only once. Jointly, the top ten make up around 13% of the sample.

The chain was built from TRBV10-3 and TRBJ1-1, with a weak D call of TRBD1 (5 bases match). Sequenced here: cultured CD8+ T cells from PBMCs, sampled from culture after CMV antigen stimulation. The receptor was derived from a human donor in good health (CMV status not recorded). Some clones in this sample may be carry-over from other donors' samples. The CDR3 loop reads CAIRGEPGNTGEAFF. The bases are TGTGCCATCAGGGGGGAGCCTGGAAACACTGGTGAAGCTTTCTTT.